This T cell receptor (beta chain) was found in a study of T cells in Graves' hyperthyroidism and ophthalmopathy. Notes on the study in general: Progression to ophthalmopathy was predicted a median of 6.5 months early. Most thyroid-expanded clonotypes above 0.001 were also found in blood.

CDR3 length equals 18 residues. The V end lost 6 bases, the J end lost 0 bases, and 18 bases lay between the germline ends. The V gene's germline CDR1 is SGHAT and CDR2 FQNNGV. An absence of ophthalmopathy progression within 18 months meant stable Graves' hyperthyroidism. Lactation, pregnancy, other autoimmune disease or uncontrolled infection excluded patients. Amplified TCR beta CDR3 regions came from RNA transcripts. TCR CDR3 underwent first-round RT-PCR with the HTBI primer set. TCRdb ran MiXCR on the multiplex PCR reads and lists one entry per CDR3 protein. The profile shows roughly 580,000 distinct CDR3 sequences, about 45% of them singletons. Concerning this clonotype: Antigen: not known.

This chain joins TRBV11-2 and TRBJ2-6; no reliable D call. The origin of this receptor is a woman aged 18-30 years with Graves' hyperthyroidism. Sequenced input: peripheral blood or thyroid tissue (not recorded which). Written as DNA, the CDR3 is TGTGCCAGCAGTTACCTCGGGTCGAAGAGCTCTGGGGCCAACGTCCTGACTTTC. Translated, it gives CASSYLGSKSSGANVLTF. Full variable domain (remainder filled in from reference TRBV11-2 and TRBJ2-6): EAGVAQSPRYKIIEKRQSVAFWCNPISGHATLYWYQQILGQGPKLLIQFQNNGVVDDSQLPKDRFSAERLKGVDSTLKIQPAKLEDSAVYLCASSYLGSKSSGANVLTFGAGSRLTVL.